This T cell receptor beta chain was documented in a study of graft-versus-host responses after intestinal transplantation. Study background: Recipients across the board were started on anti-thymocyte globulin induction, then kept on tacrolimus and steroids for around three years. Study observations and caveats: Some patients had graft-donor T cell macrochimerism, and their allografts showed high graft-versus-host to host-versus-graft clonal ratios. Among recipient marrow samples, GvH clones were found; some appeared first in ileum or blood. Early post-transplant falls in HvG clones accompanied the peak levels of circulating GvH clones.

On this clone: Antigen: not known.

CDR3 size: 15 residues. From germline, CDR1 is SGHAT and CDR2 FQNNGV. V dropped 0 bases and J dropped 4 bases, with 9 bases sitting between them. Repertoires were generated with immunoSEQ multiplex PCR, while TCRdb's copy carries only in-frame clones and drops some. The data show tens of thousands of clones, with about 93% seen just once and about 2% held by the top ten. This TCR was sampled from a human donor who received an intestinal transplant. The material was unstimulated CD8+ T cells sorted from spleen or lymph node cells, obtained before intestinal transplant. The chain links TRBV11-2 to TRBJ2-2; D is ambiguous. In nucleotides, the CDR3 is TGTGCCAGCAGCTTAGAGGTTTTAGCCACCGGGGAGCTGTTTTTT. Translating it yields CASSLEVLATGELFF.